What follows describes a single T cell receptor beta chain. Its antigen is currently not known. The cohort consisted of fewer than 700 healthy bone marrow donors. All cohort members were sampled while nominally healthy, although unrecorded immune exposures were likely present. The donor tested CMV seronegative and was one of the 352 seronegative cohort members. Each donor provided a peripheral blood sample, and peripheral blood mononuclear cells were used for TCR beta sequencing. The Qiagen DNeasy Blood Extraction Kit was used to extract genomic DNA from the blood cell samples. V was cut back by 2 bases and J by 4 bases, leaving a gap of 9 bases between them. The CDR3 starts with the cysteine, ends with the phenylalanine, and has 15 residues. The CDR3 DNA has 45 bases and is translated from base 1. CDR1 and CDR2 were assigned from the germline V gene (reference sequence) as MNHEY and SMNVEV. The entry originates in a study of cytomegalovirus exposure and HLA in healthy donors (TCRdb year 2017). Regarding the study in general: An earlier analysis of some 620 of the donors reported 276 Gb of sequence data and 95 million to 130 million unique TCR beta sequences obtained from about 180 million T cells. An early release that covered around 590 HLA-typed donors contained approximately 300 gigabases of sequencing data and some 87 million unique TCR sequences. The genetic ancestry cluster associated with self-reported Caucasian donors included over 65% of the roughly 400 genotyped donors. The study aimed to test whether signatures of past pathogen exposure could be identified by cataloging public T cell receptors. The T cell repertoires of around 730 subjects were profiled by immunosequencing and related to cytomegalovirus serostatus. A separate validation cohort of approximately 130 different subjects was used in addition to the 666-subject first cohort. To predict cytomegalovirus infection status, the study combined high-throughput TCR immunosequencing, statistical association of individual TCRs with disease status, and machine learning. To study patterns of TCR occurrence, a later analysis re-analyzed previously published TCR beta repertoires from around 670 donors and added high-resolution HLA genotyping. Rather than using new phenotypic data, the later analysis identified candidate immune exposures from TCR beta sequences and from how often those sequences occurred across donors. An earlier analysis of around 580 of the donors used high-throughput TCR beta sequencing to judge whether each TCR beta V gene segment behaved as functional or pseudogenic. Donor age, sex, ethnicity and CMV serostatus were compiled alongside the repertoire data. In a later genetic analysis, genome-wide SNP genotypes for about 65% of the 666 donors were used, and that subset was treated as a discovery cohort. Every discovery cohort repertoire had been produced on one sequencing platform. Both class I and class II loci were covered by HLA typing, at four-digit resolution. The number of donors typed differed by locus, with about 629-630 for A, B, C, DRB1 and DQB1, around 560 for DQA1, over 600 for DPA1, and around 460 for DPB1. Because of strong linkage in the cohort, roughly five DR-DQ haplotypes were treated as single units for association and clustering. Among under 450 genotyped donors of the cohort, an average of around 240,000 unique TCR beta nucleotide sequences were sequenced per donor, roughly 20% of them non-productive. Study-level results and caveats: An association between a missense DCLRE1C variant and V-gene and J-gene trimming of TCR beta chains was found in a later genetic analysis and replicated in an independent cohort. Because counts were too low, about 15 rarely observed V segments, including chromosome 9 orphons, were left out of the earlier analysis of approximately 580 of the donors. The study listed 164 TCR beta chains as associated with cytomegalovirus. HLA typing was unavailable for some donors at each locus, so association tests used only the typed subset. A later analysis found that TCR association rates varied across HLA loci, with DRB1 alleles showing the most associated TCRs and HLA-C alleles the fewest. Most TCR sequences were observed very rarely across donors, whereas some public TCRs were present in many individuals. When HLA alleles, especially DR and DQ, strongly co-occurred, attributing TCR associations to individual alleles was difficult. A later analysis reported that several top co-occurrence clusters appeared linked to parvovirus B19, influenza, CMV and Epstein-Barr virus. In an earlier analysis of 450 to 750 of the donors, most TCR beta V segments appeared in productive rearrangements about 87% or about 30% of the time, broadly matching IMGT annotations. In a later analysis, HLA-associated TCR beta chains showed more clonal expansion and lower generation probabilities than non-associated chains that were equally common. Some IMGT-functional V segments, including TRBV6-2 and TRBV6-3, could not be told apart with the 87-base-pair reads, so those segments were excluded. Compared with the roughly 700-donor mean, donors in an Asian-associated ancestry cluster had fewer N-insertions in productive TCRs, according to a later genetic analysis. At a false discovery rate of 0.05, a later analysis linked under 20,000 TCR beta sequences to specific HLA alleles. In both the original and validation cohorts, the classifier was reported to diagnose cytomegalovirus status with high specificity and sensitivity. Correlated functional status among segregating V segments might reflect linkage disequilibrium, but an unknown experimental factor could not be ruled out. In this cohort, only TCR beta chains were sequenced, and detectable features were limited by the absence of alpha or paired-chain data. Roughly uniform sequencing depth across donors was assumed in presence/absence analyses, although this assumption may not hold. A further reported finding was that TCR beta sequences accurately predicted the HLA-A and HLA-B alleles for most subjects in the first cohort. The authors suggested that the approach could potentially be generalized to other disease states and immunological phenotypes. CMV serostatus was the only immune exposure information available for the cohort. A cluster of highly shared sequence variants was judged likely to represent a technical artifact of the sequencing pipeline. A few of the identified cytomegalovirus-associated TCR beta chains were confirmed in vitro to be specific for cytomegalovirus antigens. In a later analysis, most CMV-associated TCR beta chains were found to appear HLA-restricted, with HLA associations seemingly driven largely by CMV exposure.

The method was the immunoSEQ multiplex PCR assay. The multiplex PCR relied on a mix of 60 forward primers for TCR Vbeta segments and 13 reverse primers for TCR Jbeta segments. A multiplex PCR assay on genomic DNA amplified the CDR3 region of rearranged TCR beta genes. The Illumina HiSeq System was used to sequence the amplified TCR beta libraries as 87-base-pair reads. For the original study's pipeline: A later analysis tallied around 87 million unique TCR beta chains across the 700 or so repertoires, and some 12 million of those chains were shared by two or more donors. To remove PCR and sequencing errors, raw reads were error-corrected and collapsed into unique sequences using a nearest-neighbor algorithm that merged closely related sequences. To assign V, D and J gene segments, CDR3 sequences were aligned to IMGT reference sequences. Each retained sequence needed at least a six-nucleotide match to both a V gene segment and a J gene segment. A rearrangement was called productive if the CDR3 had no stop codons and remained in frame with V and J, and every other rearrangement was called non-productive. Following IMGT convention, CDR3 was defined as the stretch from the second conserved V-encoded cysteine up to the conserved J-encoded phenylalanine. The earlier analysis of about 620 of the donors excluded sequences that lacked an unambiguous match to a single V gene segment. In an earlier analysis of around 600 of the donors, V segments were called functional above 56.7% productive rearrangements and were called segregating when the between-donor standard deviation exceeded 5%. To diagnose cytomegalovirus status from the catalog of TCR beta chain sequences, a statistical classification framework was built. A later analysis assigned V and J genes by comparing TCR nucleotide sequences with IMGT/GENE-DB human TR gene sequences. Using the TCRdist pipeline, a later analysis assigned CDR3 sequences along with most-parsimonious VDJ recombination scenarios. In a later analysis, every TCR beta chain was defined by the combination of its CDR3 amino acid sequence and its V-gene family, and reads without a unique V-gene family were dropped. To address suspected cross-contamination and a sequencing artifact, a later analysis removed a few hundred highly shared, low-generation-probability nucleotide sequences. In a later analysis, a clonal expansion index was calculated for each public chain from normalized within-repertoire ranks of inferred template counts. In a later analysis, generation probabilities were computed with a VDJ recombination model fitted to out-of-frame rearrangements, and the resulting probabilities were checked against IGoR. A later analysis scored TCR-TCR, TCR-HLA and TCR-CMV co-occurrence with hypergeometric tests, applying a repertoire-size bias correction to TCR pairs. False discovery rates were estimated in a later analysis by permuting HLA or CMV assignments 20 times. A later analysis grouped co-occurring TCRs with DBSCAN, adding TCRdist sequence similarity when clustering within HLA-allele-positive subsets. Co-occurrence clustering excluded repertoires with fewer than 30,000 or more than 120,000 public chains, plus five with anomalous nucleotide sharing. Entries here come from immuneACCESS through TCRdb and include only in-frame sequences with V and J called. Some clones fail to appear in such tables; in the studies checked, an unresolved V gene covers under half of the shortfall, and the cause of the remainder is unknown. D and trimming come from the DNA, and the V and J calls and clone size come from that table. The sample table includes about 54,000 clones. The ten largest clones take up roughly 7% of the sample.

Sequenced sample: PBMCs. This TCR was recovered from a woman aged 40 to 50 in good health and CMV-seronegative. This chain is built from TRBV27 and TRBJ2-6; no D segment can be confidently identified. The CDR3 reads CASSLTISGANVLTF. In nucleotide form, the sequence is TGTGCCAGCAGTTTAACTATCTCCGGGGCCAACGTCCTGACTTTC.